This TCR beta chain was sequenced in a study of CD8+ T cells in alopecia areata. The overall study: Treated patients were given oral tofacitinib, which was dosed at 5 to 10 mg twice daily. By percentage of affected scalp area, the severity of treated patients was scored.

Specified treatment: oral pan-JAK inhibitor, 5-10 mg twice daily. As the sequencing template, cDNA was produced by extracting RNA and reverse transcribing it. The repertoire was sequenced with immunoSEQ multiplex PCR; TCRdb's copy has only in-frame clones and lacks some. This table has 180,000 or so clones, 58% appearing once. After removal of 3 bases from V and 6 bases from J, the junction contained 16 bases not matched to a gene. There are 16 residues in the CDR3. Germline V gene data show CDR1 as SQVTM and CDR2 as ANQGSEA. The chain has TRBV29-1 and TRBJ2-7; 8 bases align to TRBD2. Here the sequenced sample was CD4+ T cells sorted from blood, taken at roughly week 55, from a patient treated with tofacitinib. This clonotype was sampled from a human donor with alopecia areata. For the CDR3, the DNA is TGCAGCGTTGAGACGCGCCCGGGACTAGAGGAGCCCGAGCAGTACTTC. It translates to CSVETRPGLEEPEQYF.